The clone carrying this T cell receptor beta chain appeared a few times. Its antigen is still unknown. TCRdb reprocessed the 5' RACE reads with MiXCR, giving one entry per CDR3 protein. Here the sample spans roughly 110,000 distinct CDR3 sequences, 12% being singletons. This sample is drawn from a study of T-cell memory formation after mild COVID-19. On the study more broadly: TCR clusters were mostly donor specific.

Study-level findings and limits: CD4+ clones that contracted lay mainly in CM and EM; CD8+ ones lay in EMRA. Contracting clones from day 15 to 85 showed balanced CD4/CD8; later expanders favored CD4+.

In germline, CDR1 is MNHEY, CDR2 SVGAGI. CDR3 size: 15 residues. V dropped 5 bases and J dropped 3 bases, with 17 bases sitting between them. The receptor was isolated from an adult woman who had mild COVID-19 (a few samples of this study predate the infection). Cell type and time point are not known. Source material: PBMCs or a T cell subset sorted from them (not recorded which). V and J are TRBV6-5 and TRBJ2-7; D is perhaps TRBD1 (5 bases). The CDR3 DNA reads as TGTGCCAGCAGTACTCCCGAAGGGGTTGGCTACGAGCAGTACTTC. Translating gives CASSTPEGVGYEQYF.